This entry describes one T cell receptor beta chain. Its antigen is still unknown. The sample originates from a study of blood T cells in healthy people across ages. Whole-study context: Template switching recovered approximately one barcoded beta molecule for every two T cells. Study outcomes and limitations: CMV status of donors was unknown, possibly confounding expanded clonotype changes.

Peripheral blood, approximately 10 milliliters per donor, was collected. This CDR3 is built from 13 residues. Germline CDR1 and CDR2: SGHTA and FQGNSA. Alongside a J-beta primer mix, a sample-barcoded 5' primer served in a second PCR lasting roughly 7 to 12 cycles. A 12-random-nucleotide template-switch adaptor tagged each cDNA molecule. MiXCR was run by TCRdb on the 5' RACE reads, yielding one entry per CDR3 protein. The sample shows about 620,000 distinct CDR3 sequences, under 65% of them seen only once. The receptor's source is a woman older than 75 in good health. Material: blood. The chain couples TRBV7-2 to TRBJ2-5, with D perhaps matching TRBD1 (8 bases). The J call is doubtful: the DNA matches TRBJ2-7 better. This CDR3 reads CASGGDRFYEQYF. As DNA, the CDR3 is TGTGCCAGCGGGGGGGACAGGTTTTACGAGCAGTACTTC.